The 17 T cell receptor beta chains below were found in one sample sequenced in a study of T-cell memory formation after mild COVID-19. TCRdb fed the 5' RACE reads into MiXCR, producing one record per CDR3 protein. The data contain 500,000 to 650,000 distinct CDR3 sequences, less than 25% of them singletons. Sequencing was done on a sample of PBMCs or a T cell subset sorted from them (not recorded which). The receptor set was obtained from an adult woman who had mild COVID-19 (a few samples of this study predate the infection). Cell type and time point are not known.

V is TRBV20-1 and J is TRBJ2-5, with D possibly being TRBD1 or TRBD2 (6 bases each). V lost 0 bases to trimming and J lost 5 bases, with 19 bases between them. CDR3 length: 16 residues. Germline V gives CDR1 DFQATT, CDR2 SNEGSKA (reference sequence). The CDR3 spells CSARDRGRGLSETQYF. Here the CDR3 DNA reads TGCAGTGCTAGAGATCGGGGGCGGGGACTTTCGGAGACCCAGTACTTC.

The sample holds a few counts of this clonotype. The V gene is TRBV9, the J gene TRBJ2-7; 7 positions agree with TRBD1. V was clipped by 2 bases and J by 2 bases; unmatched bases: 4. The germline CDR1 and CDR2 sequences are SGDLS and YYNGEE. CDR3 length: 14 amino acids. CDR3 sequence (DNA): TGTGCCAGCAGCGTTACAGGGGATACCTACGAGCAGTACTTC. Translated, it gives CASSVTGDTYEQYF.

This clonotype showed up just a few times. The chain links TRBV7-9 to TRBJ2-1; 11 bases match TRBD2. Unmatched junction bases numbered 13, after V lost 5 bases and J lost 7 bases. The CDR3 is made up of 17 amino acids. The V gene's germline CDR1 is SEHNR and CDR2 FQNEAQ (reference sequence). DNA for the CDR3: TGTGCCAGCAGCGCACCCACCTCTAGCGGGAGGCGGAATGAGCAGTTCTTC. Protein product: CASSAPTSSGRRNEQFF.

The chain joins TRBV20-1 to TRBJ2-7; TRBD2 matches 10 bases. Losses at the gene ends were 0 bases for V and 4 bases for J; bases not matched to a gene: 9. This CDR3 comprises 16 residues. Germline V gene sequence: CDR1 DFQATT, CDR2 SNEGSKA (reference sequence). DNA for the CDR3: TGCAGTGCTAGAGAGGCCAGCGGGGGGGCCCATTACGAGCAGTACTTC. This sequence encodes CSAREASGGAHYEQYF.

The chain has TRBV6-2 or TRBV6-3 and TRBJ1-2; D ambiguous. Trimming stripped 0 bases from V and 2 bases from J, with 13 bases between. From germline, CDR1 is MNHEY and CDR2 SVGEGT. The CDR3 is 16 residues long. The CDR3 DNA reads TGTGCCAGCAGTTACTCGAGCTTCCCACCGAACTATGGCTACACCTTC. This encodes CASSYSSFPPNYGYTF.

The V call is TRBV7-2, the J call TRBJ2-5; no reliable D call. The V gene lost 5 bases and the J gene lost 5 bases, with 18 bases spanning the gap. This CDR3 comprises 15 residues. Germline V gene sequence: CDR1 SGHTA, CDR2 FQGNSA. For the CDR3, the DNA is TGTGCCAGCAGCCCAGGCGGCACCCGAACGGAGACCCAGTACTTC. It yields the protein CASSPGGTRTETQYF. The full variable domain, completed using reference TRBV7-2 and TRBJ2-5, is GAGVSQSPSNKVTEKGKDVELRCDPISGHTALYWYRQSLGQGLEFLIYFQGNSAPDKSGLPSDRFSAERTGGSVSTLTIQRTQQEDSAVYLCASSPGGTRTETQYFGPGTRLLVL.

V is TRBV12-3 or TRBV12-4 and J is TRBJ1-1; D not certain. CDR3 size: 13 residues. V lost 6 bases and J lost 3, with 11 bases in between. This CDR3 is CASRAFPYTEAFF. CDR3 bases: TGTGCCAGCAGAGCTTTCCCTTACACTGAAGCTTTCTTT.

This clonotype occurred a few times. V usage is TRBV20-1 and J usage is TRBJ1-5; 8 nucleotides agree with TRBD1. This CDR3 is built from 16 residues. Trimming took 0 bases from V and 3 from J; bases not matched to a gene: 7. The germline V gene encodes CDR1 DFQATT and CDR2 SNEGSKA (reference sequence). Here the CDR3 DNA reads TGCAGTGCTAGAGATCCGACAGGGGACTACAATCAGCCCCAGCATTTT. Translation: CSARDPTGDYNQPQHF.

This clonotype appeared many times. This sequence joins TRBV5-5 and TRBJ2-7; 15 bases align to TRBD2. This CDR3 is built from 15 residues. CDR1 is SGHKS and CDR2 is YYEKEE in the germline V gene (reference sequence). Trimming took 0 bases from V and 7 from J; bases not matched to a gene: 2. CDR3 region: CASSLEGLAGGEQYF. CDR3 in DNA: TGTGCCAGCAGCTTGGAGGGACTAGCGGGAGGAGAGCAGTACTTC.

The J gene is TRBJ2-3, the V gene TRBV7-2; D unclear. CDR3 length: 13 residues. Trimming took off 7 bases at V and 0 bases at J, with 8 bases between the two ends. In germline, CDR1 is SGHTA, CDR2 FQGNSA. CDR3: CASKPPSTDTQYF. The CDR3 coding sequence is TGTGCCAGCAAACCCCCTAGCACAGATACGCAGTATTTT.

The chain combines TRBV5-1 with TRBJ2-3, with 8 bases lining up with TRBD1. Trimming removed 4 bases from V and 0 bases from J; junction bases left unmatched: 4. Germline V gene lookup returns CDR1 SGHRS and CDR2 YFSETQ. This CDR3 region has 15 residues. The CDR3 DNA sequence: TGCGCCAGCAGCGACAGGGGCCTTAGCACAGATACGCAGTATTTT. It encodes CASSDRGLSTDTQYF.

CDR3 bases: TGTGCCAGCAGTGAATCACAGGGTGGCTACACCTTC. Amino acids: CASSESQGGYTF. The rearrangement joins TRBV2 to TRBJ1-2; maybe TRBD1 (6 bases). V dropped 2 bases and J dropped 7 bases, with 8 bases sitting between them. The germline V gene encodes CDR1 SNHLY and CDR2 FYNNEI. The CDR3 loop spans 12 amino acids.

The J gene is TRBJ2-5, the V gene TRBV7-9; no firm D call. The CDR3 sequence is 13 residues long. Looked up from germline, CDR1 is SEHNR and CDR2 is FQNEAQ (reference sequence). V lost 5 bases, J lost 3 bases, and 10 bases lay in between. CDR3 bases: TGTGCCAGCAGCCAAATAACAGAAGAGACCCAGTACTTC. This gives the protein CASSQITEETQYF.

The chain has TRBV20-1 and TRBJ1-1, with D possibly matching TRBD1 (5 bases). V lost 6 bases and J 0 bases, leaving 20 bases between the germline ends. Germline V gives CDR1 DFQATT, CDR2 SNEGSKA (reference sequence). The length of the CDR3 is 16 residues. The CDR3 loop reads CSASKGREKLNTEAFF. The CDR3 coding sequence is TGCAGTGCCTCCAAGGGACGGGAAAAACTGAACACTGAAGCTTTCTTT.

This clonotype appeared a few times. The chain recombines TRBV30 with TRBJ2-2; 13 nucleotides match TRBD2. V lost 2 bases, J lost 6 bases, and 9 bases stayed unmatched. The germline V gene encodes CDR1 GTSNPN and CDR2 SVGIG (reference sequence). This CDR3 has 17 amino acids. The CDR3: CAWSIAWTSGRAGELFF. The CDR3 coding sequence is TGTGCCTGGAGTATCGCCTGGACTAGCGGGAGAGCCGGGGAGCTGTTTTTT. Using reference TRBV30 and TRBJ2-2 for the parts outside the CDR3, the full variable domain is SQTIHQWPATLVQPVGSPLSLECTVEGTSNPNLYWYRQAAGRGLQLLFYSVGIGQISSEVPQNLSASRPQDRQFILSSKKLLLSDSGFYLCAWSIAWTSGRAGELFFGEGSRLTVL.

This clonotype was seen a few times. The J gene is TRBJ2-1, the V gene TRBV6-5; a weak D match, TRBD1 (5 bases). This CDR3 comprises 15 residues. Germline lookup yields CDR1 MNHEY and CDR2 SVGAGI. V was trimmed by 5 bases and J by 6 bases, leaving 17 bases between them. CDR3 in DNA: TGTGCCAGCAGTGACCGACAGTTGAGGAGCAATGAGCAGTTCTTC. It specifies CASSDRQLRSNEQFF.

This clonotype was observed many times. V and J are TRBV7-2 and TRBJ2-7; TRBD2 agrees at 16 bases. The germline V gene encodes CDR1 SGHTA and CDR2 FQGNSA. V lost 5 bases to trimming and J lost 4 bases; unmatched junction nucleotides: 5. The CDR3 has 16 residues. The chain's CDR3 is CASSGTSGRGPYEQYF. The CDR3, as DNA: TGTGCCAGCAGCGGGACTAGCGGGAGGGGACCTTACGAGCAGTACTTC.